These 18 T cell receptor beta chains came from one sample sequenced in a study of PD-1 blockade in classical Hodgkin lymphoma. Time point defined: cycle 4 day 1 (C4D1), after more than five weeks of nivolumab. Each of the patients experienced relapse following autologous stem cell transplantation, and their brentuximab vedotin exposure differed. TCRdb's table, derived via immunoSEQ multiplex PCR, lists solely in-frame clones and lacks some. The repertoire has 25,000 to 30,000 clones, roughly 87% of them found once; the top ten carry less than 20%. Sequences were derived from peripheral blood mononuclear cells (PBMCs), sampled before the fourth cycle of nivolumab. The source of these receptors is a human donor with classical Hodgkin lymphoma.

The chain joins TRBV4-1 to TRBJ1-2; D is unresolved. The V end was cut by 8 bases, the J end by 4 bases, with 23 bases between. CDR1 is MGHRA and CDR2 is YSYEKL in the germline V gene. This CDR3 is built from 16 residues. CDR3 region: CASAAPSLGAAYGYTF. CDR3 bases: TGCGCCAGCGCAGCCCCGTCTCTAGGCGCCGCCTATGGCTACACCTTC.

This clone was seen a single time. This rearrangement joins TRBV7-2 to TRBJ2-5, with D possibly matching TRBD1 (5 bases). The J call may be faulty, since TRBJ2-7 better matches the DNA end. Looked up from germline, CDR1 is SGHTA and CDR2 is FQGNSA. This CDR3 has 14 amino acids. CDR3 protein: CASSPYRGTYEQYF. The CDR3 nucleotides are TGTGCCAGCAGCCCCTATAGGGGCACCTACGAGCAGTACTTC.

The V call is TRBV9, the J call TRBJ2-3; possibly TRBD1 or TRBD2 for D (5 bases each). The CDR3 runs 14 residues. V was trimmed by 3 bases and J by 2 bases, leaving 10 bases between them. Germline V gene data show CDR1 as SGDLS and CDR2 as YYNGEE. The DNA for the CDR3 is TGTGCCAGCAGCGGCAGGGACGCCACAGATACGCAGTATTTT. Translating it yields CASSGRDATDTQYF.

This sequence joins TRBV7-9 and TRBJ1-4; D might be TRBD1 (6 bases). There are 14 residues in the CDR3. Trimming shortened V by 3 bases and J by 8 bases, and 13 bases separated the two germline ends. Looked up from germline, CDR1 is SEHNR and CDR2 is FQNEAQ (reference sequence). CDR3 sequence: CASSFSRGREKLFF. DNA for the CDR3: TGTGCCAGCAGCTTCAGCAGGGGAAGGGAAAAACTGTTTTTT.

This chain links TRBV6-6 with TRBJ1-2; D uncertain. CDR1 is MNHNY, CDR2 SVGAGI, per germline (reference sequence). This CDR3 spans 12 amino acids. V was clipped by 2 bases and J by 4 bases, with 5 bases between them. The CDR3 bases are TGTGCCAGCAGTTACAGGGTCTATGGCTACACCTTC. Residues: CASSYRVYGYTF.

This clone was counted between two and nine times. DNA for the CDR3: TGTGCCACCCAACCCCCCTACACAGATACGCAGTATTTT. It codes for CATQPPYTDTQYF. V is TRBV2 and J is TRBJ2-3, with no clear D. This CDR3 has 13 residues. Germline CDR1 is SNHLY and CDR2 is FYNNEI. Trimming left V 10 bases short and J 2 bases short, with 13 bases between.

V usage is TRBV29-1 and J usage is TRBJ2-5; D is unresolved. Germline V gives CDR1 SQVTM, CDR2 ANQGSEA. The V end lost 0 bases, the J end lost 4 bases, and 9 bases lay between the germline ends. There are 13 residues in the CDR3. The CDR3: CSVEDTPPETQYF. CDR3 coding DNA: TGCAGCGTTGAAGATACTCCTCCAGAGACCCAGTACTTC.

This clone has just a few counts. The genes are TRBV4-1 and TRBJ2-1; no reliable D call. The ends were cut back, 1 base at V and 3 bases at J, with 7 bases in the middle. Germline CDR1 is MGHRA and CDR2 is YSYEKL. This CDR3 has 14 residues. DNA for the CDR3: TGCGCCAGCAGCCAAGGAGGCAGCTACAATGAGCAGTTCTTC. This translates into CASSQGGSYNEQFF.

This sequence joins TRBV9 and TRBJ1-4, with D unclear. Looked up from germline, CDR1 is SGDLS and CDR2 is YYNGEE. V was clipped by 0 bases and J by 5 bases, with 11 bases between them. The CDR3 is 15 amino acids. CDR3 sequence: CASSVGIGPNEKLFF. The CDR3, as DNA: TGTGCCAGCAGCGTAGGAATAGGACCGAATGAAAAACTGTTTTTT.

The chain is built from TRBV5-6 and TRBJ2-6; D remains unclear. The germline V and J ends were trimmed by 4 bases and 0 bases, with 11 bases remaining between them. CDR1 is SGHDT, CDR2 YYEEEE, per germline. The CDR3 loop spans 16 amino acids. CDR3 residues: CASSDTVNSGANVLTF. The DNA of the CDR3 is TGTGCCAGCAGCGATACAGTAAACTCTGGGGCCAACGTCCTGACTTTC.

CDR3 in amino acids: CASRTGGASYSNQPQHF. The CDR3 coding sequence is TGTGCCAGCAGGACAGGGGGAGCGTCGTATAGCAATCAGCCCCAGCATTTT. V usage is TRBV2 and J usage is TRBJ1-5; 9 bases map to TRBD1. Germline lookup yields CDR1 SNHLY and CDR2 FYNNEI. With V trimmed by 6 bases and J by 0 bases, 9 bases remained unmatched. The CDR3 extends over 17 amino acids. Supplemented by reference TRBV2 and TRBJ1-5, the full variable domain reads EPEVTQTPSHQVTQMGQEVILRCVPISNHLYFYWYRQILGQKVEFLVSFYNNEISEKSEIFDDQFSVERPDGSNFTLKIRSTKLEDSAMYFCASRTGGASYSNQPQHFGDGTRLSIL.

J is TRBJ2-7 and V is TRBV9, with D unresolved. Germline V gene sequence: CDR1 SGDLS, CDR2 YYNGEE. The V gene lost 4 bases and the J gene lost 7 bases, with 15 bases spanning the gap. This CDR3 has 13 amino acids. Written as DNA, the CDR3 is TGTGCCAGCAGCCCATCCCCCAAGGCAGAGCAGTACTTC. This encodes CASSPSPKAEQYF.

The J gene is TRBJ1-1, the V gene TRBV6-1; no clear D. Trimming removed 6 bases at V and 0 bases at J, with 5 bases between. Germline lookup yields CDR1 MNHNS and CDR2 SASEGT. The CDR3 runs to 12 residues. The CDR3 protein is CASRRLNTEAFF. CDR3 nucleotide sequence: TGTGCCAGCAGACGACTGAACACTGAAGCTTTCTTT.

Written as DNA, the CDR3 is TGTGCCAGCAGCTTGAAGGGACTAGCCTCAGAGACCCAGTACTTC. Its translation is CASSLKGLASETQYF. This chain joins TRBV5-6 and TRBJ2-5; 9 bases map to TRBD2. The V gene's germline CDR1 is SGHDT and CDR2 YYEEEE. The CDR3 runs 15 residues. The junction had 5 bases not matched to a gene; V was cut back by 1 base and J by 4 bases.

J is TRBJ2-7 and V is TRBV4-1; D is uncertain. V gave up 2 bases and J gave up 2 bases, with 13 bases separating them. Germline lookup yields CDR1 MGHRA and CDR2 YSYEKL. This CDR3 is built from 15 residues. The CDR3, as DNA: TGCGCCAGCAGCCAACGACCGGCGAGCCCCTACGAGCAGTACTTC. It is translated as CASSQRPASPYEQYF.

The rearrangement uses TRBV11-2 and TRBJ2-7; tentative D call: TRBD2 (5 bases). The length of the CDR3 is 14 residues. Trimming left V 5 bases short and J 1 base short, with 12 bases between. Germline CDR1 is SGHAT and CDR2 is FQNNGV. In nucleotides, the CDR3 is TGTGCCAGCAGCCGTCACCCGGGATCCTACGAGCAGTACTTC. Its protein is CASSRHPGSYEQYF. The full variable domain, its missing parts supplied by reference TRBV11-2 and TRBJ2-7, is EAGVAQSPRYKIIEKRQSVAFWCNPISGHATLYWYQQILGQGPKLLIQFQNNGVVDDSQLPKDRFSAERLKGVDSTLKIQPAKLEDSAVYLCASSRHPGSYEQYFGPGTRLTVT.

This chain links TRBV30 with TRBJ1-5, with D perhaps matching TRBD1 (6 bases). The germline V and J ends were trimmed by 4 bases and 10 bases, with 14 bases remaining between them. The germline V gene has CDR1 GTSNPN and CDR2 SVGIG (reference sequence). This CDR3 has 12 amino acids. The CDR3 DNA reads as TGTGCCTGGACGAACAGGGCCGGTCCCCAGCATTTT. It is translated as CAWTNRAGPQHF.

This clone was counted a few times. The chain couples TRBV11-2 to TRBJ2-7, with TRBD1 as a possible D gene (5 bases). The CDR3 is 13 residues long. Germline V lookup: CDR1 SGHAT, CDR2 FQNNGV. Trimming took 3 bases from V and 2 from J, leaving 8 bases between them. The CDR3 DNA reads TGTGCCAGCAGCTTGACAGCTACCTACGAGCAGTACTTC. It codes for CASSLTATYEQYF.